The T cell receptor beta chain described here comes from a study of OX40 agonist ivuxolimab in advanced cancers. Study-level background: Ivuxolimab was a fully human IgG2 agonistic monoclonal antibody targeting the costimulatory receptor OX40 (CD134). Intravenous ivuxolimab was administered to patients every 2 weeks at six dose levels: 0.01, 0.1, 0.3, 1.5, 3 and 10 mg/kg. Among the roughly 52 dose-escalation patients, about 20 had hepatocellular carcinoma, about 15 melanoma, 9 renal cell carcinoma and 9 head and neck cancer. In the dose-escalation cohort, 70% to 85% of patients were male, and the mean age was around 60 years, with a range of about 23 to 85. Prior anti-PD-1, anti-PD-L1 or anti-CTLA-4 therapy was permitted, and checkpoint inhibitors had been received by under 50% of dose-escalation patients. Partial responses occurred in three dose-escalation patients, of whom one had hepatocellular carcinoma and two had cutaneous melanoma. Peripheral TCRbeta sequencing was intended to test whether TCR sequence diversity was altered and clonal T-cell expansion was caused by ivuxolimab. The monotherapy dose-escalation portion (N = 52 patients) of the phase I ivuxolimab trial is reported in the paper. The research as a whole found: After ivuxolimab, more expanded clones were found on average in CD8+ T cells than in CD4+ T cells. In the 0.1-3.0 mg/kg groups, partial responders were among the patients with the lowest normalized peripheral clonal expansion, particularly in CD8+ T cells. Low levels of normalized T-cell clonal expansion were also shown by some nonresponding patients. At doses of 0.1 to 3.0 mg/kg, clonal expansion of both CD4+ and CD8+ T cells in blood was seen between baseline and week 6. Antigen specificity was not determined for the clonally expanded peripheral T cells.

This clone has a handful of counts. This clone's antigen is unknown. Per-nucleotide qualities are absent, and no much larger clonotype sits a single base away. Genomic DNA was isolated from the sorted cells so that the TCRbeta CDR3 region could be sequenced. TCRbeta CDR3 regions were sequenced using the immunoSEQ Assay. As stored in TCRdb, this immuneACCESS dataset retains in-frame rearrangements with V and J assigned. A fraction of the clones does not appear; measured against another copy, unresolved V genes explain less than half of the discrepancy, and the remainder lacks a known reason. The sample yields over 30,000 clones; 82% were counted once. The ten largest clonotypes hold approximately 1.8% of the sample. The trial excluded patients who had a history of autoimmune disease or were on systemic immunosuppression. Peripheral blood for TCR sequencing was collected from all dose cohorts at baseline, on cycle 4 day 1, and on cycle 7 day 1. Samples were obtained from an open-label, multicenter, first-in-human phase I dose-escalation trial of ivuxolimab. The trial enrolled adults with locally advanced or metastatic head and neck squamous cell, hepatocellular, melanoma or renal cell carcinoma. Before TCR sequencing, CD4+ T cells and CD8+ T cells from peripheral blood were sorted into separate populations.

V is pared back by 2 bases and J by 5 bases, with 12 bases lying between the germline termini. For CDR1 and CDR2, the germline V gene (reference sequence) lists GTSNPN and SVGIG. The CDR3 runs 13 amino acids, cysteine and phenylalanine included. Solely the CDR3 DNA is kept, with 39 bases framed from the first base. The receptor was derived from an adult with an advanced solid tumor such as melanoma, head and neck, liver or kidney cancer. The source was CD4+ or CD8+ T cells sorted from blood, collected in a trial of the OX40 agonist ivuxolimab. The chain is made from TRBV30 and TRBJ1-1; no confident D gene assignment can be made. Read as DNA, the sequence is TGTGCCTGGAGTTCCTTTAGGGTTACTGAAGCTTTCTTT. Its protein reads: CAWSSFRVTEAFF.